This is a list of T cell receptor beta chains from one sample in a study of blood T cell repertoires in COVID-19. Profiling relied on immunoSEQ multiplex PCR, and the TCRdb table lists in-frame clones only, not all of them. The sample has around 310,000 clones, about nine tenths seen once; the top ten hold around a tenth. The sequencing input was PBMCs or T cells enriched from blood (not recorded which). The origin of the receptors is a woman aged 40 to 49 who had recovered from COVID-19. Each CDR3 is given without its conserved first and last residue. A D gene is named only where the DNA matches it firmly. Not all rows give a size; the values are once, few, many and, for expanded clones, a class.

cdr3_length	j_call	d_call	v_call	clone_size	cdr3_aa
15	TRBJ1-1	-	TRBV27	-	ASRPQYVGGQGTEAF
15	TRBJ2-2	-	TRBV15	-	ATSRDGLGGYTGELF
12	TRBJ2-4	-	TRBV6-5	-	AITGFGVKNIQY
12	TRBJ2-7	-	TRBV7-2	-	ASSPASWAGEQY
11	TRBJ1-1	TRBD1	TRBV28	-	ASSGTGYTEAF
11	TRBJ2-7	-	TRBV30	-	AWSWEGGGEQY
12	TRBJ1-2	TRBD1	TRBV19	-	ASSLRTGDYGYT
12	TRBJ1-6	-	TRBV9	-	ASSSGTQDSPLH
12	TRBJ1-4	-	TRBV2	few	ASSGGGPYEKLF
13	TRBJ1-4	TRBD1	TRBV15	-	ATSSPGTGNEKLF
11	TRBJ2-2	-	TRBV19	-	ASSRTLNGELF
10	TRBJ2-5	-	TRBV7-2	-	ASSPRVETQY
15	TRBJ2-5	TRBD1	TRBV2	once	ASSPPPGQPYQETQY
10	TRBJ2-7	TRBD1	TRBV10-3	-	AASGGGYEQY
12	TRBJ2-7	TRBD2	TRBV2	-	AIVRASGTYEQY
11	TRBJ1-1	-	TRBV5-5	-	ASKDTTNTEAF
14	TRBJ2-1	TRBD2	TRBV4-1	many	ASSQVWDYSYNEQF
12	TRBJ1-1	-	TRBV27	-	ASSFRGTNTEAF
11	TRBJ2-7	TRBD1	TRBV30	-	AWSAGQGAEQY
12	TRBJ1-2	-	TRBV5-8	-	ASSLVRSKLGYT
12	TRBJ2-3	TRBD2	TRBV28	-	ASRKAGGTDTQY
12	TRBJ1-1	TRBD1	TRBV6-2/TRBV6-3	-	ASSFRTRQGGAF